These T cell receptor beta chains were read from a single sample in a study of T cells in localized non-small cell lung cancer. Sequenced by immunoSEQ multiplex PCR; TCRdb stores in-frame clones only, minus some. The sample holds 25,000 to 30,000 clones, around 90% seen once. This sample comprised peripheral blood, obtained before any cancer treatment. These receptor sequences come from a female donor over 55 with stage III squamous cell lung carcinoma. The CDR3 runs from the conserved cysteine through the conserved F or W. Fields, in order: J gene, V gene, D gene, clone size, CDR3 DNA, CDR3 protein. D genes are given only for firm matches. Rows give clone size only sometimes, using once, few, many, or a class for an expanded clone.

>TRBJ1-2|TRBV13|-|-
TGTGCCAGCAGCCCCTGGTTGTCGACAGTTCGATCGTCTAGCTATGGCTACACCTTC
CASSPWLSTVRSSSYGYTF
>TRBJ1-5|TRBV4-1|-|-
TGCGCCAGCAGCCAGGGGAATGGCAATCAGCCCCAGCATTTT
CASSQGNGNQPQHF
>TRBJ2-1|TRBV5-4|TRBD1|-
TGTGCCAGCAGCTTGGAGGATCCGGGACAGGGGGGCAATGAGCAGTTCTTC
CASSLEDPGQGGNEQFF
>TRBJ2-1|TRBV4-2|TRBD2|-
TGTGCCAGCAGCCAAGGGAGTAGCGGGGGCTCCTACAATGAGCAGTTCTTC
CASSQGSSGGSYNEQFF
>TRBJ2-7|TRBV28|TRBD2|-
TGTGCCAGCAGTGGGGGGGGATCCTCCGAGCAGTACTTC
CASSGGGSSEQYF
>TRBJ1-3|TRBV10-3|-|-
TGTGCCATCAGGAGGACAGCCGGAAACACCATATATTTT
CAIRRTAGNTIYF
>TRBJ2-7|TRBV27|TRBD2|-
TGTGCCAGCAGTTTCCGCCTCTCAAGCGGGAGGGTCTACGAGCAGTACTTC
CASSFRLSSGRVYEQYF
>TRBJ1-5|TRBV6-1|-|-
TGTGCCAGCGGAGACAATAGCAATCAGCCCCAGCATTTT
CASGDNSNQPQHF
>TRBJ1-2|TRBV10-2|-|once
TGCGCCAGCAATCCCGAGGCCCCGGGGGGCTACACCTTC
CASNPEAPGGYTF
>TRBJ2-1|TRBV4-3|TRBD2|-
TGCGCCAGCAGCCAAGGGAGCGGGGGGGCCTTCTACAATGAGCAGTTCTTC
CASSQGSGGAFYNEQFF
>TRBJ2-7|TRBV28|-|-
TGTGCCAGCAGTTTAAGAGGGAGTACCTCCTACGAGCAGTACTTC
CASSLRGSTSYEQYF
>TRBJ2-7|TRBV7-2|TRBD1|-
TGTGCCAGCAGCTCCCGGGACAGGGCTACCTACGAGCAGTACTTC
CASSSRDRATYEQYF
>TRBJ1-2|TRBV28|TRBD1|-
TGTGCCAGCAGTTTAGGACAGGGGAACTATGGCTACACCTTC
CASSLGQGNYGYTF
>TRBJ1-6|TRBV2|TRBD1|-
TGTGCCAGCAGTGCGGGACAGGGGTGGTCACCCCTCCACTTT
CASSAGQGWSPLHF
>TRBJ2-1|TRBV11-2|-|-
TGTGCCAGCAGCTTAATGACAGGAGCCTACAATGAGCAGTTCTTC
CASSLMTGAYNEQFF
>TRBJ2-3|TRBV28|-|-
TGTGCCAGCAGTTCCGCTAGGGGGGTGAGGAGCACAGATACGCAGTATTTT
CASSSARGVRSTDTQYF